Following are 26 T cell receptor beta chains from one sample sequenced in a study of cytotoxic CD8 clonotypes in ibrutinib-treated CLL. Using immunoSEQ multiplex PCR, the repertoire was profiled, and TCRdb retains in-frame clones only, with some absent. The sample consists of some 70,000 clones, around two thirds of them appearing once. The specimen was PBMCs, collected after 12 months of ibrutinib treatment. Receptors originate from a human donor with chronic lymphocytic leukemia.

The rearrangement links TRBV28 to TRBJ2-5; perhaps TRBD1 as D (6 bases). In germline, CDR1 is MDHEN, CDR2 SYDVKM. V was shortened by 5 bases and J by 5 bases, with 12 bases between the two germline ends. The CDR3 covers 13 residues. The CDR3 is CASSPTGWETQYF. The DNA of the CDR3 is TGTGCCAGCAGTCCAACAGGGTGGGAGACCCAGTACTTC.

There are a few counts of this clone. This chain joins TRBV19 and TRBJ2-7, with D perhaps matching TRBD1 (5 bases). CDR1 is LNHDA, CDR2 SQIVND, per germline (reference sequence). Trimming removed 8 bases from V and 0 bases from J, with 14 bases in between. The CDR3 is made up of 14 amino acids. CDR3 protein: CASRQQISSYEQYF. For the CDR3, the DNA is TGTGCCAGTCGACAGCAAATAAGCTCCTACGAGCAGTACTTC. Full variable domain (outside the CDR3, taken from reference TRBV19 and TRBJ2-7): DGGITQSPKYLFRKEGQNVTLSCEQNLNHDAMYWYRQDPGQGLRLIYYSQIVNDFQKGDIAEGYSVSREKKESFPLTVTSAQKNPTAFYLCASRQQISSYEQYFGPGTRLTVT.

This sequence joins TRBV2 and TRBJ2-3, with 8 nucleotides matching TRBD2. This CDR3 spans 15 amino acids. Germline V lookup: CDR1 SNHLY, CDR2 FYNNEI. V dropped 4 bases and J dropped 2; count of bases not matched to a gene: 5. The CDR3 region has the DNA TGTGCCAGCAGTGTCGGGGGGGCCTCCACAGATACGCAGTATTTT. This codes for CASSVGGASTDTQYF.

The chain links TRBV4-1 to TRBJ1-2; D call uncertain. V was trimmed by 0 bases and J by 8 bases, leaving 13 bases between them. This CDR3 has 14 amino acids. Germline loops: CDR1 MGHRA, CDR2 YSYEKL. The CDR3 bases are TGCGCCAGCAGCCAAGATAGAGGTTACAGCGGCTACACCTTC. Translating gives CASSQDRGYSGYTF.

This clone was observed a few times. The chain employs TRBV10-3 and TRBJ2-3; D is ambiguous. V lost 4 bases and J lost 6, with 8 bases in between. CDR3 length equals 12 residues. Per the germline V gene, CDR1 is ENHRY and CDR2 is SYGVKD. The CDR3 DNA reads TGTGCCATCAGTGGACGAGAGGATACGCAGTATTTT. Protein sequence: CAISGREDTQYF.

The gene calls are TRBV6-1 and TRBJ2-5, with D maybe TRBD2 (6 bases). Germline V gene data show CDR1 as MNHNS and CDR2 as SASEGT. The V gene lost 4 bases and the J gene lost 5 bases, with 8 bases spanning the gap. The length of the CDR3 is 12 residues. The CDR3 coding sequence is TGTGCCAGCAGTGGGGGGAGGGAGACCCAGTACTTC. Residues: CASSGGRETQYF.

V is TRBV7-2 and J is TRBJ2-7; a weak D match, TRBD2 (5 bases). The germline V gene encodes CDR1 SGHTA and CDR2 FQGNSA. V gave up 4 bases and J gave up 3 bases, with 13 bases separating them. The CDR3 runs to 14 residues. CDR3 region: CASSYNGLDYEQYF. The CDR3 coding sequence is TGTGCCAGCAGCTACAACGGACTCGACTACGAGCAGTACTTC.

The V call is TRBV14, the J call TRBJ2-1; 8 nucleotides agree with TRBD2. CDR3 size: 16 residues. V trimming: 4 bases; J trimming: 0 bases; junction bases outside the gene matches: 5. Germline V gene lookup returns CDR1 SGHDN and CDR2 FVKESK. The CDR3 bases are TGTGCCAGCAGCCTGAGCGGGGGAAGCTCCTACAATGAGCAGTTCTTC. Translation gives CASSLSGGSSYNEQFF.

The chain links TRBV7-9 to TRBJ2-1; 8 bases map to TRBD1. The CDR3 has 13 amino acids. Germline lookup yields CDR1 SEHNR and CDR2 FQNEAQ (reference sequence). Trimming at V came to 5 bases and at J to 10 bases, leaving 7 bases not matched to a gene. CDR3 in DNA: TGTGCCAGCAGCCCAGTGGACAGGGACGAGCAGTTCTTC. Translating gives CASSPVDRDEQFF. Full variable domain (outside the CDR3, taken from reference TRBV7-9 and TRBJ2-1): DTGVSQNPRHKITKRGQNVTFRCDPISEHNRLYWYRQTLGQGPEFLTYFQNEAQLEKSRLLSDRFSAERPKGSFSTLEIQRTEQGDSAMYLCASSPVDRDEQFFGPGTRLTVL.

The V gene is TRBV19, the J gene TRBJ1-2; a possible D gene is TRBD1 (5 bases). Germline V gene lookup returns CDR1 LNHDA and CDR2 SQIVND (reference sequence). V was cut by 6 bases and J by 7 bases, with 18 bases left in between. CDR3 length equals 14 residues. CDR3 in DNA: TGTGCCAGTAGGGGGGATTGGGGACTCGGTGGCTACACCTTC. This codes for CASRGDWGLGGYTF. The full variable domain, rest sourced from reference TRBV19 and TRBJ1-2, is DGGITQSPKYLFRKEGQNVTLSCEQNLNHDAMYWYRQDPGQGLRLIYYSQIVNDFQKGDIAEGYSVSREKKESFPLTVTSAQKNPTAFYLCASRGDWGLGGYTFGSGTRLTVV.

The chain employs TRBV7-9 and TRBJ2-7; tentatively, D is TRBD2 (5 bases). This CDR3 is built from 16 residues. The germline V gene has CDR1 SEHNR and CDR2 FQNEAQ (reference sequence). The V end lost 1 base, the J end lost 1 base, and 14 bases lay between the germline ends. The DNA for the CDR3 is TGTGCCAGCAGCTTAGGGTCTGGCCGCGGGTCCTACGAGCAGTACTTC. This encodes CASSLGSGRGSYEQYF.

V gene TRBV7-9 combines with J gene TRBJ1-1; D gene unclear. Trimming stripped 1 base from V and 4 bases from J, with 19 bases between. Germline loops: CDR1 SEHNR, CDR2 FQNEAQ (reference sequence). This CDR3 contains 17 residues. As DNA, the CDR3 is TGTGCCAGCAGCTTAGGTGTTAAACCCCGAGGAAGCACTGAAGCTTTCTTT. The encoded protein is CASSLGVKPRGSTEAFF.

The chain has TRBV29-1 and TRBJ2-5, with D perhaps matching TRBD1 or TRBD2 (5 bases each). V was shortened by 3 bases and J by 5 bases, with 16 bases between the two germline ends. The germline gives CDR1 SQVTM, CDR2 ANQGSEA. The CDR3 sequence is 14 residues long. The CDR3 is CSVDRDAPRETQYF. CDR3 bases: TGCAGCGTTGATCGGGACGCCCCGAGGGAGACCCAGTACTTC.

The chain has TRBV2 and TRBJ2-2, with D perhaps being TRBD1 or TRBD2 (6 bases each). This CDR3 region has 19 residues. Trimming stripped 4 bases from V and 4 bases from J, with 25 bases between. The germline CDR1 and CDR2 sequences are SNHLY and FYNNEI. The CDR3 bases are TGTGCCAGCAGTGTTTTGGGGGCTCGAGGGGGGACCACCACCGGGGAGCTGTTTTTT. It codes for CASSVLGARGGTTTGELFF.

The J gene is TRBJ1-5, the V gene TRBV29-1; 9 bases are a match to TRBD1. The CDR3 has 13 amino acids. The germline gives CDR1 SQVTM, CDR2 ANQGSEA. Trimming cost V 4 bases and J 4 bases; bases outside gene matches: 2. DNA for the CDR3: TGCAGCGTTGGGACAGGGGTTAATCAGCCCCAGCATTTT. Protein product: CSVGTGVNQPQHF.

The chain couples TRBV23-1 to TRBJ2-7; 7 positions match TRBD1. TRBV23-1 carries the ORF label, with uncertain function. V shed 0 bases, J shed 3 bases, and the junction held 2 bases outside the gene matches. CDR3 length: 14 amino acids. The CDR3 loop is CASSQSHRGYEQYF. Written as DNA, the CDR3 is TGCGCCAGCAGTCAATCACACAGGGGCTACGAGCAGTACTTC.

The chain combines TRBV2 with TRBJ1-1; D is perhaps TRBD1 (5 bases). V lost 6 bases, J lost 7 bases, and 12 bases lay in between. The V gene's germline CDR1 is SNHLY and CDR2 FYNNEI. The CDR3 sequence is 12 residues long. CDR3: CASSVIDSEAFF. As DNA, the CDR3 is TGTGCCAGCAGCGTAATTGACAGTGAAGCTTTCTTT.

The chain combines TRBV6-1 with TRBJ1-3, with a tentative D call TRBD1 (5 bases). This CDR3 comprises 16 residues. With 3 bases removed from V and 4 bases from J, the gap between germline ends came to 16 bases. From germline, CDR1 is MNHNS and CDR2 SASEGT. CDR3 protein: CASSEIGGAQGNTIYF. CDR3 sequence (DNA): TGTGCCAGCAGTGAGATAGGAGGGGCTCAGGGAAACACCATATATTTT.

The J gene is TRBJ1-4, the V gene TRBV27, with D uncertain. Germline-derived CDR1 and CDR2 are MNHEY and SMNVEV (reference sequence). The CDR3 covers 13 residues. Trimming cost V 5 bases and J 0 bases, with 4 bases left between them. CDR3 sequence: CASSPATNEKLFF. The CDR3 DNA sequence: TGTGCCAGCAGTCCCGCAACTAATGAAAAACTGTTTTTT.

This clone was picked up one time. This sequence joins TRBV10-3 and TRBJ1-3; D is undetermined. Germline lookup yields CDR1 ENHRY and CDR2 SYGVKD. There are 14 residues in the CDR3. The V end lost 5 bases, the J end lost 0 bases, and 8 bases lay between the germline ends. Here the CDR3 reads CAISQPSSGNTIYF. The CDR3 DNA reads as TGTGCCATCAGTCAGCCAAGCTCTGGAAACACCATATATTTT.

J is TRBJ1-1 and V is TRBV10-3; no firm D call. Between the trimmed V and J ends, which lost 0 bases and 4 bases, there was a span of 9 bases. This CDR3 contains 14 residues. The V gene's germline CDR1 is ENHRY and CDR2 SYGVKD. The CDR3 here is CAISESGGSTEAFF. CDR3 DNA sequence: TGTGCCATCAGTGAGTCAGGAGGGAGCACTGAAGCTTTCTTT.

The chain recombines TRBV30 with TRBJ1-1; possibly TRBD1 for D (5 bases). Germline V gene data show CDR1 as GTSNPN and CDR2 as SVGIG (reference sequence). The V end lost 4 bases, the J end lost 4 bases, and 13 bases lay between the germline ends. There are 13 residues in the CDR3. The CDR3 sequence: CAWKAGPGTEAFF. CDR3 DNA sequence: TGTGCCTGGAAGGCGGGGCCGGGCACTGAAGCTTTCTTT.

The chain combines TRBV5-1 with TRBJ2-3; 13 bases map to TRBD2. V lost 3 bases to trimming and J lost 6 bases; unmatched junction nucleotides: 7. Germline V gives CDR1 SGHRS, CDR2 YFSETQ. This CDR3 is 16 amino acids long. The CDR3: CASSSRTSGGGDTQYF. CDR3 bases: TGCGCCAGCAGCTCCCGGACTAGCGGGGGTGGGGATACGCAGTATTTT.

The rearrangement joins TRBV30 to TRBJ1-2; D is uncertain. V lost 2 bases and J lost 2, with 6 bases in between. Looked up from germline, CDR1 is GTSNPN and CDR2 is SVGIG (reference sequence). CDR3 length: 12 amino acids. CDR3 region: CAWSYQNYGYTF. The CDR3 DNA follows: TGTGCCTGGAGTTACCAGAACTATGGCTACACCTTC. The full variable domain, its missing parts supplied by reference TRBV30 and TRBJ1-2, is SQTIHQWPATLVQPVGSPLSLECTVEGTSNPNLYWYRQAAGRGLQLLFYSVGIGQISSEVPQNLSASRPQDRQFILSSKKLLLSDSGFYLCAWSYQNYGYTFGSGTRLTVV.

The genes are TRBV7-6 and TRBJ1-2; possible D gene TRBD1, 5 bases. The CDR3 length is 15 residues. CDR1 is SGHVS and CDR2 is FNYEAQ in the germline V gene. The ends were cut back, 5 bases at V and 7 bases at J, with 20 bases in the middle. CDR3 protein: CASSPAQGLSAGYTF. In nucleotides, the CDR3 is TGTGCCAGCAGCCCGGCGCAGGGCTTATCGGCTGGCTACACCTTC.

This clone has more than one count but fewer than ten. V gene TRBV19 combines with J gene TRBJ2-2; the D is unclear. This CDR3 is 16 amino acids long. V shed 4 bases and J shed 3 bases, with 15 bases lying between them. In germline, CDR1 is LNHDA, CDR2 SQIVND (reference sequence). The CDR3 region is CASSTMDASDTGELFF. The CDR3 DNA follows: TGTGCCAGTAGTACGATGGACGCCTCGGACACCGGGGAGCTGTTTTTT.